These 17 T cell receptor beta chains share one sample of origin, sequenced in a study of cytomegalovirus exposure and HLA in healthy donors. Vbeta (60) and Jbeta (13) primers were used in the PCR. Data came from immunoSEQ multiplex PCR; TCRdb stores just in-frame clones and leaves some out. Of under 150,000 clones in the sample, approximately 81% were seen once. The sequenced sample consisted of PBMCs. The receptors come from a boy between 2 and 10 years old in good health and CMV-seronegative.

The chain has TRBV2 and TRBJ1-1; D might be TRBD1 (5 bases). The CDR3 is made up of 13 amino acids. Germline V gives CDR1 SNHLY, CDR2 FYNNEI. Between the trimmed V and J ends, which lost 5 bases and 5 bases, there was a span of 12 bases. The CDR3 is CASSSRVGTEAFF. The CDR3 coding sequence is TGTGCCAGCAGTAGCAGGGTGGGGACTGAAGCTTTCTTT.

This clone has a single count. The rearrangement joins TRBV5-4 to TRBJ1-6; 9 nucleotides agree with TRBD1. The CDR3 covers 17 residues. Trimming removed 0 bases from V and 13 bases from J; junction bases left unmatched: 14. Germline assignment: CDR1 SGHNT and CDR2 YYREEE (reference sequence). This CDR3 is CASSLDLTRDRDMPLHF. The DNA for the CDR3 is TGTGCCAGCAGCTTGGACTTAACCCGGGACAGGGACATGCCCCTCCACTTT.

The chain recombines TRBV19 with TRBJ2-3, with 11 positions matching TRBD1. V was clipped by 7 bases and J by 4 bases; unmatched bases: 4. Germline CDR1 LNHDA, CDR2 SQIVND (reference sequence). The CDR3 loop spans 14 amino acids. DNA for the CDR3: TGTGCCAGTAAGGACAGGGGGCGAGCAGATACGCAGTATTTT. Its translation: CASKDRGRADTQYF. The entire variable domain, with the rest obtained from reference TRBV19 and TRBJ2-3, is as follows: DGGITQSPKYLFRKEGQNVTLSCEQNLNHDAMYWYRQDPGQGLRLIYYSQIVNDFQKGDIAEGYSVSREKKESFPLTVTSAQKNPTAFYLCASKDRGRADTQYFGPGTRLTVL.

This chain uses TRBV4-1 with TRBJ1-3, with unresolved D. In germline, CDR1 is MGHRA, CDR2 YSYEKL. There are 13 residues in the CDR3. Trimming left V 0 bases short and J 4 bases short, with 4 bases between. The CDR3 is CASSQDTGNTIYF. Written as DNA, the CDR3 is TGCGCCAGCAGCCAAGATACAGGAAACACCATATATTTT.

The chain has TRBV7-8 and TRBJ1-6; 7 bases match TRBD1. The CDR3 runs to 17 residues. Per the germline V gene, CDR1 is SGHVS and CDR2 is FQNEAQ. The V segment lost 2 bases and the J segment 4 bases; nucleotides outside the gene matches: 8. This chain's CDR3 is CASSLPPDRMYNSPLHF. The CDR3, as DNA: TGTGCCAGCAGCTTACCTCCGGACAGGATGTATAATTCACCCCTCCACTTT.

J is TRBJ1-1 and V is TRBV11-2, with D possibly TRBD1 on 6 matching bases. Deletions cut 3 bases from V and 4 bases from J, with 12 bases between. The germline gives CDR1 SGHAT, CDR2 FQNNGV. This CDR3 region has 14 residues. The chain's CDR3 is CASSLFRGPTEAFF. CDR3 sequence (DNA): TGTGCCAGCAGCTTGTTCAGGGGTCCCACTGAAGCTTTCTTT. Complete variable domain (other parts from reference TRBV11-2 and TRBJ1-1): EAGVAQSPRYKIIEKRQSVAFWCNPISGHATLYWYQQILGQGPKLLIQFQNNGVVDDSQLPKDRFSAERLKGVDSTLKIQPAKLEDSAVYLCASSLFRGPTEAFFGQGTRLTVV.

The chain employs TRBV5-6 and TRBJ1-2; 12 bases map to TRBD1. CDR3 length: 17 amino acids. V lost 2 bases to trimming and J lost 8 bases; unmatched junction nucleotides: 13. Germline V gives CDR1 SGHDT, CDR2 YYEEEE. CDR3 in amino acids: CASSFVGGQGASEGYTF. The CDR3 DNA follows: TGTGCCAGCAGCTTCGTTGGGGGACAGGGGGCGAGTGAGGGCTACACCTTC.

The rearrangement links TRBV4-3 to TRBJ2-1, with D possibly being TRBD2 (6 bases). Germline CDR1 is LGHNA and CDR2 is YSLEER. Trimming removed 4 bases at V and 2 bases at J, with 9 bases between. CDR3 length: 14 residues. The CDR3 loop is CASSLGGTYNEQFF. CDR3 bases: TGCGCCAGCAGCCTCGGCGGGACCTACAATGAGCAGTTCTTC.

The chain uses TRBV15 and TRBJ2-2; TRBD2 might be the D (5 bases). The germline V gene encodes CDR1 LNHNV and CDR2 YYDKDF (reference sequence). The CDR3 runs 16 residues. Trimming shortened V by 7 bases and J by 0 bases, and 15 bases separated the two germline ends. CDR3 sequence reads: CATNTRGPSNTGELFF. The CDR3 DNA sequence: TGTGCCACCAACACGAGAGGGCCCTCGAACACCGGGGAGCTGTTTTTT.

The chain recombines TRBV7-8 with TRBJ1-1; 9 bases line up with TRBD1. Germline CDR1 is SGHVS and CDR2 is FQNEAQ. The V gene end was trimmed by 6 bases and the J gene end by 1 base; junction bases not matched to a gene: 3. The CDR3 consists of 14 residues. The CDR3 region is CASRAGQGNTEAFF. In DNA form, the CDR3 reads TGTGCCAGCAGGGCGGGACAGGGGAACACTGAAGCTTTCTTT.

The chain is built from TRBV5-1 and TRBJ2-1; 10 bases are a match to TRBD2. Germline CDR1 SGHRS, CDR2 YFSETQ. There are 14 residues in the CDR3. The ends lost 4 bases at V and 8 bases at J; junction bases unmatched: 6. Written as DNA, the CDR3 is TGCGCCAGCAGCCTAAGCGGGAGGGCTGATGAGCAGTTCTTC. Translating it yields CASSLSGRADEQFF.

The rearrangement links TRBV19 to TRBJ1-4; weak D call: TRBD1 (5 bases). The CDR3 consists of 15 residues. In germline, CDR1 is LNHDA, CDR2 SQIVND (reference sequence). The V gene lost 1 base and the J gene lost 7 bases, with 13 bases spanning the gap. CDR3 region: CASSIGRGSGEKLFF. In DNA, the CDR3 is TGTGCCAGTAGTATAGGGAGGGGTTCTGGTGAAAAACTGTTTTTT.

V gene TRBV2 combines with J gene TRBJ1-5, with D unclear. Germline CDR1 and CDR2: SNHLY and FYNNEI. The CDR3 covers 14 residues. The germline V and J ends were trimmed by 4 bases and 1 base, with 8 bases remaining between them. In DNA, the CDR3 is TGTGCCAGCAGTGTGGGCAGCAGCAATCAGCCCCAGCATTTT. Protein: CASSVGSSNQPQHF.

This clone was detected a few times. This rearrangement joins TRBV9 to TRBJ2-5, with 7 bases that match TRBD1. V dropped 1 base and J dropped 5; count of bases not matched to a gene: 5. The germline V gene encodes CDR1 SGDLS and CDR2 YYNGEE. This CDR3 region has 14 residues. The CDR3 sequence: CASSVLGGSETQYF. CDR3 nucleotides: TGTGCCAGCAGCGTATTAGGGGGCTCGGAGACCCAGTACTTC.

The gene calls are TRBV12-2 and TRBJ2-7; the table's D call, TRBD1, has no DNA check behind it. TRBV12-2 is reported as a pseudogene. The CDR3 is 14 amino acids. Here the CDR3 DNA reads TGTGCAAGTCGCTTTCGGGACAGCTCCTACGAGCAGTACTTC. Its translation: CASRFRDSSYEQYF.

V usage is TRBV6-5 and J usage is TRBJ2-5, with TRBD1 as a possible D gene (5 bases). The germline gives CDR1 MNHEY, CDR2 SVGAGI. Trimming left V 0 bases short and J 7 bases short, with 12 bases between. This CDR3 spans 14 amino acids. DNA for the CDR3: TGTGCCAGCAGTTACTCGTGGCAGGGCGGGACCCAGTACTTC. This translates into CASSYSWQGGTQYF.

The chain carries TRBV2 and TRBJ2-2; 9 nucleotides line up with TRBD1. After removal of 4 bases from V and 0 bases from J, the junction contained 6 bases not matched to a gene. The CDR3 totals 17 residues. CDR1 and CDR2 from the germline V gene are SNHLY and FYNNEI. The CDR3 is CASSVQGAGPNTGELFF. The CDR3 coding sequence is TGTGCCAGCAGTGTACAGGGGGCCGGGCCGAACACCGGGGAGCTGTTTTTT. The entire variable domain, with the rest obtained from reference TRBV2 and TRBJ2-2, is as follows: EPEVTQTPSHQVTQMGQEVILRCVPISNHLYFYWYRQILGQKVEFLVSFYNNEISEKSEIFDDQFSVERPDGSNFTLKIRSTKLEDSAMYFCASSVQGAGPNTGELFFGEGSRLTVL.